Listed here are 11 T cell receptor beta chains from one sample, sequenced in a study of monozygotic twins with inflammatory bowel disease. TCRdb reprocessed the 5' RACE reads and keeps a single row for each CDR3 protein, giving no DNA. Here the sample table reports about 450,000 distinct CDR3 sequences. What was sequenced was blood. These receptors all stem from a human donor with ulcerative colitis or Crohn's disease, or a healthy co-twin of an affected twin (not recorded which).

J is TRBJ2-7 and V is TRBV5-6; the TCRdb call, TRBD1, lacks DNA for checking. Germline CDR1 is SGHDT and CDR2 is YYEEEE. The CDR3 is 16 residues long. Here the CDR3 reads CASSLSGQGNSYEQYF.

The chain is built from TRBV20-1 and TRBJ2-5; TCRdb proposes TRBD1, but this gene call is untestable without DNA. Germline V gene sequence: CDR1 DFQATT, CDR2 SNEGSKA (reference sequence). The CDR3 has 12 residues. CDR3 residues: CSARRDPETQYF.

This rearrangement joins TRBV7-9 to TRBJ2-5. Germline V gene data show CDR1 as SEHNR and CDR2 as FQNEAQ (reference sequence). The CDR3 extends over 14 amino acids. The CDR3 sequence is CASSLVLNSETQYF.

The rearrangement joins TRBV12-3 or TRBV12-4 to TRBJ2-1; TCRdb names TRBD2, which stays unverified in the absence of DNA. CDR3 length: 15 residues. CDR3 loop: CASSLLAGGVGEQFF.

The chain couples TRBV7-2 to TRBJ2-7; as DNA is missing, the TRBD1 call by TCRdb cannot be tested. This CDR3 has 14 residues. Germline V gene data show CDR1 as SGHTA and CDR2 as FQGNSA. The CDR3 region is CASSLWGKPYEQYF.

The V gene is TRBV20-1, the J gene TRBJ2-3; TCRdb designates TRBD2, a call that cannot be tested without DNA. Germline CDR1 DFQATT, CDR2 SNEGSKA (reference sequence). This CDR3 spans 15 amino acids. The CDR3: CSGTSGSSSTDTQYF.

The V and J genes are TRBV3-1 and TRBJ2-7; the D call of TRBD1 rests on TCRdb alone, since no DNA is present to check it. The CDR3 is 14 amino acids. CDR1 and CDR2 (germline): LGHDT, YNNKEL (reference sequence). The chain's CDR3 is CASSQPGTGVEQYF.

The CDR3 protein is CASCPRTHDEQYF. The chain joins TRBV28 to TRBJ2-7; TCRdb's assignment of TRBD1 cannot be checked, as there is no DNA. The CDR3 length is 13 residues. CDR1 is MDHEN, CDR2 SYDVKM, per germline.

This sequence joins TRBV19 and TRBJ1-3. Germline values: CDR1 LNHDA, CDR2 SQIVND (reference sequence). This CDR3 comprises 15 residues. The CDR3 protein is CASTPVINSGNTIYF.

The CDR3 is CASSLGPAYEQYF. V gene TRBV5-1 combines with J gene TRBJ2-7. The CDR3 has 13 residues. The germline gives CDR1 SGHRS, CDR2 YFSETQ.

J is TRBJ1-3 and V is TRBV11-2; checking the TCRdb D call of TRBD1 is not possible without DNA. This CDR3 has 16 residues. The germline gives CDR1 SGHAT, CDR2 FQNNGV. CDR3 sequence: CASSLDNRGTGNTIYF.